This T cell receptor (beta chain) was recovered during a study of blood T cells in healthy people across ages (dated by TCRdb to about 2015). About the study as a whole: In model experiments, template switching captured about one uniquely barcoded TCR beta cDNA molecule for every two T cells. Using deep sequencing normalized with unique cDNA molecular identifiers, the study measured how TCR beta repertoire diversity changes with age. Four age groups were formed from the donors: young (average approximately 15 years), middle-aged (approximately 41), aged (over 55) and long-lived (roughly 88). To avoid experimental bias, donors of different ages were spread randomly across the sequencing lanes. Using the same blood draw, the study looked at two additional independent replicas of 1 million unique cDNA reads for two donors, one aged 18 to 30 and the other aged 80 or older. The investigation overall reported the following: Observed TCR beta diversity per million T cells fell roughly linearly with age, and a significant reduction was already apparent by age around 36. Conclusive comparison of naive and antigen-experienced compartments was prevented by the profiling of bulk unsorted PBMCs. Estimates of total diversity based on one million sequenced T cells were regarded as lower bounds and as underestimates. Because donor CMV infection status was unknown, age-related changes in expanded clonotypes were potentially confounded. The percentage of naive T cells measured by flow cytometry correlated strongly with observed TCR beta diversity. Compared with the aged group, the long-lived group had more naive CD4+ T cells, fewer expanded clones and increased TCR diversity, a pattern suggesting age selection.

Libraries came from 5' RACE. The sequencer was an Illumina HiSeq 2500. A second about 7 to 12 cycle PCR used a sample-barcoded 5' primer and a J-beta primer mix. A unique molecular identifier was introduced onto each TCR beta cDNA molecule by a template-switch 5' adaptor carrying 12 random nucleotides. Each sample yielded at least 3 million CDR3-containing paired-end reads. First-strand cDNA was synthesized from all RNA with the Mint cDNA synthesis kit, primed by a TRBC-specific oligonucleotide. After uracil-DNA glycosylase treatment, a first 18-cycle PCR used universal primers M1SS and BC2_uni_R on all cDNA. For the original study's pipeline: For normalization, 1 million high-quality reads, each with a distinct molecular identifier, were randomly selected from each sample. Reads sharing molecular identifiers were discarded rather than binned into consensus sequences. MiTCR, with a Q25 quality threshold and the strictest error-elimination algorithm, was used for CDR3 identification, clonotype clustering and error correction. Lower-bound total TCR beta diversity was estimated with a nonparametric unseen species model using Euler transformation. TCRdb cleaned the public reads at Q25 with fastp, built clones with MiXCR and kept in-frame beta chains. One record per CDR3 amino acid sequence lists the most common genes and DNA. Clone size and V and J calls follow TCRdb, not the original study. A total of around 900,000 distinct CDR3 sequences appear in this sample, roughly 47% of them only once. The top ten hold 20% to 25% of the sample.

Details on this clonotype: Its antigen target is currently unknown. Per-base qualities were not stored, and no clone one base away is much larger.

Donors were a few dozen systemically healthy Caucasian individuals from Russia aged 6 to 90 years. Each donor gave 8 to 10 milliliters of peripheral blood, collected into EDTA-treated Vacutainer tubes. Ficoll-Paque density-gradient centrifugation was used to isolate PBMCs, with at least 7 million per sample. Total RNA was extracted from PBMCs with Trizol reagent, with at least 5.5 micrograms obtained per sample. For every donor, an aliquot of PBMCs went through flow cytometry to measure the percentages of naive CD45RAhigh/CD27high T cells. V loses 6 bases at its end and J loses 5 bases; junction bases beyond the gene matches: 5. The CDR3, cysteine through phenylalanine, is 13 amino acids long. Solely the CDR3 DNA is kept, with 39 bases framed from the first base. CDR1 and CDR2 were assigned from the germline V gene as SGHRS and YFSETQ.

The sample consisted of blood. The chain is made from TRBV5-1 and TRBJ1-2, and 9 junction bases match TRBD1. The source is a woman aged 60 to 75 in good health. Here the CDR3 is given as CASNTGGGYGYTF. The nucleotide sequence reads TGCGCCAGCAACACAGGGGGCGGATATGGCTACACCTTC.